Included here is one TCR beta chain sequence, with context. What it binds is not known. The V gene's germline CDR1 is MNHEY and CDR2 SMNVEV (reference sequence). The CDR3 loop spans 15 amino acids. Naive CD8 cells lacked CD45RO, underwent positive selection for CCR7 and left out terminally differentiated effector memory CD45RA+ cells. Replicate PCRs run on sorted subsets employed approximately 180 ng DNA, approximately 30,000 T cell genomes. Original data processing: ImmunoSEQ only sent back junction sequences with no quality scores, so filtering was done differently. Method: immunoSEQ multiplex PCR; TCRdb's copy keeps in-frame clones and lacks some. The DNA was the basis for D and trimming; V, J and clone size are from that table. The table has approximately 2,000,000 clones, 85% to 95% seen once. This record comes from a study of shared clonotypes between healthy human individuals. General observations from the study: What limited the represented genetic and exposure-history diversity was the small number of donors. Relative to memory subsets, naive subsets generally showed larger estimated richness.

The clonotype originates from a man younger than 30 in good health. Some clones in this sample may be carry-over from other donors' samples. The sequencing input was naive CD8+ T cells from PBMCs. The V gene is TRBV27, the J gene TRBJ2-5, with 8 bases matching TRBD1. The end of the DNA fits TRBJ2-7 better, so the J call may be wrong. In nucleotides, the CDR3 is TGTGCCAGCAGTACGCCGGGACAGGTCTCCTACGAGCAGTACTTC. Translated, it gives CASSTPGQVSYEQYF.